These 27 T cell receptor beta chains originate from one sample sequenced in a study of tumor-infiltrating lymphocytes in primary liver carcinoma. The investigators made TCR beta cDNA from roughly 460 ng total RNA, using a constant-region primer. The TCR beta library was amplified through three nested multiplex PCR rounds in a modified ARM-PCR procedure. The first two PCR rounds used TRBV1-TRBV30 forward primers with a C-beta reverse primer, nine to eleven cycles each. From the multiplex PCR reads, TCRdb called clonotypes with MiXCR, one entry per CDR3 protein. This table has tens of thousands of distinct CDR3 sequences, about three quarters appearing once. Investigators took RNA and DNA out together from 20-30 mg of unsorted bulk tissue. What was sequenced was liver tumor tissue from sampling region 2. This sample's subset: tumor region T2, inferior pole. All receptors come from a man between 35 and 55 years old with primary liver carcinoma and hepatitis B virus infection.

With regard to this clonotype: An end of the junction differs from the germline gene, which may be a read error. This chain uses TRBV29-1 with TRBJ1-1; D not certain. The CDR3 runs 12 residues. Looked up from germline, CDR1 is SQVTM and CDR2 is ANQGSEA. In nucleotides, the CDR3 is TGCAGCGTCACCTCATGGAACATTGAAGCTTTCTTT. Protein sequence: CSVTSWNIEAFF.

This clonotype was observed at least ten times. A much larger clone lies a single base off, so this may be a read error. This chain uses TRBV29-1 with TRBJ2-4; 11 bases line up with TRBD1. Germline CDR1 SQVTM, CDR2 ANQGSEA. Germline trimming cut 4 bases from V and 8 bases from J; bases unmatched to any gene: 7. CDR3 length equals 14 residues. The CDR3 loop is CSVAHGTGGDIQYF. The CDR3 coding sequence is TGCAGCGTTGCCCACGGGACAGGGGGGGACATTCAGTACTTC.

The chain carries TRBV29-1 and TRBJ2-1, with TRBD2 matching 7 bases. The CDR3 spans 16 residues. V lost 6 bases and J lost 12; bases outside the gene matches: 23. From germline, CDR1 is SQVTM and CDR2 ANQGSEA. The CDR3 nucleotides read TGCAGCGTGGAATTTTTGGAGCTAGCGGAGTACGATGGGCAGTTCTTC. It codes for CSVEFLELAEYDGQFF.

This clonotype appeared many times. The V call is TRBV7-9, the J call TRBJ2-7; TRBD2 is a possible D gene (6 bases). Germline V gene data show CDR1 as SEHNR and CDR2 as FQNEAQ (reference sequence). The CDR3 is 14 amino acids. The V end lost 4 bases, the J end lost 0 bases, and 10 bases lay between the germline ends. The chain's CDR3 is CASSSSAISYEQYF. The CDR3 bases are TGTGCCAGCAGCTCTAGCGCCATCTCCTACGAGCAGTACTTC.

This clonotype has a single count. This sequence joins TRBV14 and TRBJ1-1, with D maybe TRBD1 (5 bases). The CDR3 consists of 13 residues. Between the trimmed V and J ends, which lost 4 bases and 11 bases, there was a span of 17 bases. The germline CDR1 and CDR2 sequences are SGHDN and FVKESK. DNA for the CDR3: TGTGCCAGCAGCCTGATACCCCAGGGCCGGGCTTTCTTT. Protein product: CASSLIPQGRAFF.

With respect to this clonotype: This is likely a read error, given that the CDR3 carries no conserved phenylalanine or tryptophan at its end. It is unclear where the CDR3 begins or ends on the DNA, so no DNA is shown, and the CDR3 is as TCRdb lists it. The V gene is TRBV5-1, the J gene TRBJ2-2; whether TRBD1, the table's D call, matches the DNA was not checked. A total of 15 residues make up the CDR3, ends included. Germline loops: CDR1 SGHRS, CDR2 YFSETQ. The CDR3 loop reads CASSDRVPNTGEVFS.

This clonotype ranks as medium-sized. The chain has TRBV5-4 and TRBJ2-3, with 9 bases aligning to TRBD2. This CDR3 spans 16 amino acids. V lost 1 base and J lost 2; bases outside the gene matches: 5. Per the germline V gene, CDR1 is SGHNT and CDR2 is YYREEE (reference sequence). CDR3: CASSLLAGGPTDTQYF. CDR3 bases: TGTGCCAGCAGCTTGCTCGCGGGAGGGCCCACAGATACGCAGTATTTT. Combining the CDR3 with reference TRBV5-4 and TRBJ2-3 gives the whole variable domain ETGVTQSPTHLIKTRGQQVTLRCSSQSGHNTVSWYQQALGQGPQFIFQYYREEENGRGNFPPRFSGLQFPNYSSELNVNALELDDSALYLCASSLLAGGPTDTQYFGPGTRLTVL.

This clonotype was recorded only once. One end of the junction varies from germline; a read error may be responsible. The V call is TRBV6-2 or TRBV6-3, the J call TRBJ2-7, with 10 bases matching TRBD2. This CDR3 comprises 15 residues. The germline V gene encodes CDR1 MNHEY and CDR2 SVGEGT. The CDR3 DNA is TGTGCCAGCACAAAACTAGCGGGGAACTCCCACGAGCAGTACTTC. It yields the protein CASTKLAGNSHEQYF.

The table lists this clonotype with a count of one. Germline and junction disagree at one end, which may indicate a read error. V and J are TRBV11-1 and TRBJ2-2; TRBD2 is a possible D gene (5 bases). The germline V gene encodes CDR1 SGHAT and CDR2 FQDESV (reference sequence). The CDR3 length is 13 residues. This CDR3 is CASSFCDTGVLFF. The CDR3 DNA reads as TGCGCCAGCAGCTTTTGTGACACCGGGGTGCTGTTTTTT.

In this sample, this clonotype turned up once. An end of the junction does not agree with germline; a read error may underlie this. The chain has TRBV29-1 and TRBJ2-7, with 8 nucleotides matching TRBD1. Looked up from germline, CDR1 is SQVTM and CDR2 is ANQGSEA. This CDR3 has 16 residues. DNA of the CDR3: TGCAGCGCCATGACATCTGGGACAGGCACTCCCTGCGAGCACTACTTC. This codes for CSAMTSGTGTPCEHYF.

The V gene is TRBV7-9, the J gene TRBJ2-1; 10 bases line up with TRBD2. This CDR3 contains 17 residues. With V trimmed by 6 bases and J by 6 bases, 14 bases remained unmatched. Germline V gene lookup returns CDR1 SEHNR and CDR2 FQNEAQ (reference sequence). CDR3 nucleotide sequence: TGTGCCAGCAGATTTAAGGGAGCGGGAGGGTACTGCAATGAGCAGTTCTTC. The encoded protein is CASRFKGAGGYCNEQFF.

A few counts support this clonotype. CDR3 in amino acids: CSTRVGETQYF. In DNA form, the CDR3 reads TGCAGCACCAGAGTAGGGGAGACCCAGTACTTC. This chain uses TRBV29-1 with TRBJ2-5; D call uncertain. The CDR3 runs to 11 residues. The ends were cut back, 8 bases at V and 5 bases at J, with 12 bases in the middle. The germline V gene has CDR1 SQVTM and CDR2 ANQGSEA. Variable domain in full (rest from reference TRBV29-1 and TRBJ2-5): SAVISQKPSRDICQRGTSLTIQCQVDSQVTMMFWYRQQPGQSLTLIATANQGSEATYESGFVIDKFPISRPNLTFSTLTVSNMSPEDSSIYLCSTRVGETQYFGPGTRLLVL.

This clonotype was recorded many times. The CDR3 DNA reads as TGTGCCAGCAGCCCTCGACAGGGTTGGGCCTACGAGCAGTACTTC. Its translation is CASSPRQGWAYEQYF. The rearrangement joins TRBV9 to TRBJ2-7; 7 nucleotides align to TRBD1. V was clipped by 4 bases and J by 2 bases; unmatched bases: 9. The CDR3 consists of 15 residues. CDR1 is SGDLS, CDR2 YYNGEE, per germline.

This clonotype came up once. This chain connects TRBV4-2 to TRBJ2-7, with TRBD2 as a possible D gene (5 bases). V was pared by 1 base and J by 3 bases, with 16 bases between. The germline gives CDR1 LGHNA, CDR2 YNFKEQ. This CDR3 has 16 amino acids. CDR3 coding DNA: TGTGCCAGCAGCCAAGGAGCGGACTCAAAAGTCTACGAGCAGTACTTC. Translation: CASSQGADSKVYEQYF.

In regard to this clonotype: A read error may produce the germline difference seen at one junction end. The chain couples TRBV4-1 to TRBJ1-2, with 8 bases identical to TRBD1. The CDR3 has 14 amino acids. Germline V CDR1 and CDR2: MGHRA, YSYEKL. CDR3: CASSSPVRAGGCTF. CDR3 in DNA: TGCGCCAGCAGCTCACCGGTCAGGGCAGGGGGCTGCACCTTC.

As to this clonotype: Sequence at one end of the junction differs from germline and may be a read error. This chain links TRBV6-5 with TRBJ2-2; weak D call: TRBD2 (6 bases). The CDR3 spans 14 residues. In germline, CDR1 is MNHEY, CDR2 SVGAGI. This CDR3 is CVSSYPRKREKLFF. In DNA form, the CDR3 reads TGTGTCAGCAGTTACCCGAGGAAACGGGAGAAGCTGTTTTTT.

A remark on this clonotype: A junction end diverges from the germline sequence, so it may reflect a read error. CDR3 loop: CNVYVTVGRGEPFF. The CDR3 nucleotides read TGCAACGTCTATGTGACAGTGGGTCGCGGGGAGCCGTTTTTT. The genes are TRBV29-1 and TRBJ2-2; TRBD2 is a possible D gene (6 bases). This CDR3 has 14 amino acids. The germline CDR1 and CDR2 sequences are SQVTM and ANQGSEA.

As concerns this clonotype: This CDR3 is missing its conserved last phenylalanine or tryptophan, likely due to a read error. The rearrangement joins TRBV29-1 to TRBJ2-5; 7 bases line up with TRBD2. Germline CDR1 reads SQVTM; CDR2 reads ANQGSEA. CDR3 length: 15 residues. DNA of the CDR3: TGCAGCGTTCGGACTAGTGGGAGTTGGGCAGAGGCCCAGTACTTA. It encodes CSVRTSGSWAEAQYL.

A note on this clonotype: One end of the junction is discordant with germline, which a read error may explain. V and J are TRBV5-1 and TRBJ2-2, with D maybe TRBD2 (5 bases). The CDR3 has 15 amino acids. The germline CDR1 and CDR2 sequences are SGHRS and YFSETQ. The CDR3 loop reads CASNSAGSNIGELFF. The CDR3 DNA follows: TGCGCCAGCAACTCGGCGGGTTCGAACATCGGGGAGCTGTTTTTT.

This clonotype was picked up many times. The V gene is TRBV19, the J gene TRBJ2-1; 10 nucleotides match TRBD1. The junction had 11 bases not matched to a gene; V was cut back by 8 bases and J by 7 bases. This CDR3 contains 15 residues. CDR1 LNHDA and CDR2 SQIVND come from the germline V gene (reference sequence). The DNA for the CDR3 is TGTGCCAGTGCCAACGACCGGACAGGGGGAAATGAGCAGTTCTTC. Protein product: CASANDRTGGNEQFF.

Comments on this clonotype: Mismatch with germline at one junction end may stem from a read error. The genes are TRBV11-1 and TRBJ2-1; D assignment may be TRBD1 or TRBD2 (5 bases each). Looked up from germline, CDR1 is SGHAT and CDR2 is FQDESV (reference sequence). The CDR3 loop spans 15 amino acids. CDR3 region: CASSFQGPLDDEHFF. In nucleotides, the CDR3 is TGTGCCAGCAGTTTCCAGGGACCGCTGGACGATGAGCACTTCTTC.

Details on this clonotype: It is likely a read error, because the conserved phenylalanine at the end of the CDR3 is missing. The chain links TRBV6-1 to TRBJ2-1; no clear D gene. The CDR3 runs 12 residues. Per the germline V gene, CDR1 is MNHNS and CDR2 is SASEGT. CDR3 DNA sequence: TGTACCAGCATTCCGTCCTACAATGTGCAGTTCTTA. This sequence encodes CTSIPSYNVQFL.

This clonotype was seen just once. A read error may produce the germline difference seen at one junction end. The rearrangement uses TRBV6-5 and TRBJ2-3; TRBD2 matches at 8 bases. This CDR3 contains 15 residues. The germline V gene has CDR1 MNHEY and CDR2 SVGAGI. The CDR3 loop is CADNPGLAGTDTQYF. CDR3 DNA sequence: TGTGCCGACAACCCAGGATTAGCGGGAACAGACACGCAGTATTTT.

The J gene is TRBJ2-7, the V gene TRBV13; possible D gene TRBD2, 5 bases. V lost 8 bases and J 4 bases, leaving 15 bases between the germline ends. Germline CDR1 is PRHDT and CDR2 is FYEKMQ (reference sequence). CDR3 size: 13 residues. CDR3 residues: CASGRGEPYEQYF. The CDR3, as DNA: TGTGCCAGCGGGAGAGGAGAACCTTACGAGCAGTACTTC.

This clonotype was detected once. One end of the junction is discordant with germline, which a read error may explain. The J gene is TRBJ2-1, the V gene TRBV11-1, with 8 bases lining up with TRBD1. This CDR3 comprises 16 residues. The germline V gene encodes CDR1 SGHAT and CDR2 FQDESV (reference sequence). The CDR3 DNA reads as TGTGCCAGCAGTTTGGGACAGGCCAGTTCCTACAATGACCAGTTCTTC. Translating it yields CASSLGQASSYNDQFF.

With respect to this clonotype: At one end, the junction sequence differs from germline, possibly due to a read error. V is TRBV5-6 and J is TRBJ2-1, with D perhaps TRBD2 (6 bases). The germline CDR1 and CDR2 sequences are SGHDT and YYEEEE. The CDR3 loop spans 16 amino acids. For the CDR3, the DNA is TGTGCCAGCAGCTTGGTGCCGGGAGTCCCCTACAATGAACAGATCTTC. It translates to CASSLVPGVPYNEQIF.

As regards this clonotype: Possible read error: a much larger clone is one base away. The chain uses TRBV2 and TRBJ2-5; D might be TRBD1 or TRBD2, each matching 6 bases. Deletions cut 7 bases from V and 7 bases from J, with 16 bases between. The CDR3 contains 13 residues. Per the germline V gene, CDR1 is SNHLY and CDR2 is FYNNEI. CDR3 nucleotide sequence: TGTGCCAGCACCAAGGGGGGTGAAGGGACCCAGTACTTC. Its protein is CASTKGGEGTQYF.